These 20 T cell receptor beta chains came from one sample sequenced in a study of Graves' ophthalmopathy and Graves' hyperthyroidism. The study amplified TCR beta CDR3 regions using RNA transcripts. RT-PCR with HTBI primers came first, then second-round multiplex PCR. TCRdb analysed the multiplex PCR reads with MiXCR anew, one entry per CDR3 protein. The sample has about 400,000 distinct CDR3 sequences, approximately 20% seen once; the top ten hold roughly 1.5%. Source material: peripheral blood. Receptors were obtained from a woman between 18 and 30 years old with Graves' ophthalmopathy.

This clonotype was seen at least ten times. The DNA for the CDR3 is TGCGCCAGCAGCCAAGATTCGGGGGGCAGCCCCAATGGCTACACCTTC. Its protein product is CASSQDSGGSPNGYTF. The gene calls are TRBV4-1 and TRBJ1-2; tentative D call: TRBD1 (6 bases). Germline V lookup: CDR1 MGHRA, CDR2 YSYEKL. V lost 0 bases, J lost 6 bases, and 17 bases lay in between. The CDR3 consists of 16 residues.

This clonotype was detected ten times or more. The V gene is TRBV30, the J gene TRBJ1-1, with D unclear. Trimming pared 7 bases from V and 5 bases from J, leaving 11 bases between. CDR3 size: 11 residues. Germline CDR1 and CDR2: GTSNPN and SVGIG (reference sequence). CDR3 nucleotide sequence: TGTGCCTCCACCCCGCGTACTGAAGCTTTCTTT. It is translated as CASTPRTEAFF. Looking up the rest from reference TRBV30 and TRBJ1-1 gives the full variable domain: SQTIHQWPATLVQPVGSPLSLECTVEGTSNPNLYWYRQAAGRGLQLLFYSVGIGQISSEVPQNLSASRPQDRQFILSSKKLLLSDSGFYLCASTPRTEAFFGQGTRLTVV.

The chain combines TRBV19 with TRBJ2-2; D assignment may be TRBD1 or TRBD2 (5 bases each). V was trimmed by 6 bases and J by 7 bases, leaving 9 bases between them. Germline V gives CDR1 LNHDA, CDR2 SQIVND (reference sequence). The CDR3 covers 12 residues. CDR3 residues: CASRPGGGELFF. The CDR3 DNA reads as TGTGCCAGTAGACCTGGGGGCGGGGAGCTGTTTTTT.

This clonotype was picked up many times. The chain employs TRBV7-2 and TRBJ1-1, with TRBD1 matching 7 bases. The length of the CDR3 is 14 residues. CDR1 and CDR2 from the germline V gene are SGHTA and FQGNSA. V dropped 5 bases and J dropped 6; count of bases not matched to a gene: 9. The CDR3: CASSPGTEYSEAFF. In nucleotides, the CDR3 is TGTGCCAGCAGCCCTGGGACAGAGTACTCTGAAGCTTTCTTT. The full variable domain, rest sourced from reference TRBV7-2 and TRBJ1-1, is GAGVSQSPSNKVTEKGKDVELRCDPISGHTALYWYRQSLGQGLEFLIYFQGNSAPDKSGLPSDRFSAERTGGSVSTLTIQRTQQEDSAVYLCASSPGTEYSEAFFGQGTRLTVV.

This clonotype was seen at least ten times. CDR3 loop: CASSLQGPTVPNGYTF. DNA for the CDR3: TGTGCCAGCAGCTTACAGGGCCCGACCGTCCCCAATGGCTACACCTTC. The chain is built from TRBV11-2 and TRBJ1-2; tentatively, D is TRBD1 (5 bases). Germline CDR1 reads SGHAT; CDR2 reads FQNNGV. There are 16 residues in the CDR3. Trimming left V 2 bases short and J 6 bases short, with 19 bases between. The whole variable domain, filled in from reference TRBV11-2 and TRBJ1-2, reads EAGVAQSPRYKIIEKRQSVAFWCNPISGHATLYWYQQILGQGPKLLIQFQNNGVVDDSQLPKDRFSAERLKGVDSTLKIQPAKLEDSAVYLCASSLQGPTVPNGYTFGSGTRLTVV.

This clonotype occurred many times. The rearrangement links TRBV13 to TRBJ2-7; 14 bases agree with TRBD2. This CDR3 is built from 20 residues. Germline V lookup: CDR1 PRHDT, CDR2 FYEKMQ (reference sequence). V lost 5 bases to trimming and J lost 4 bases; unmatched junction nucleotides: 19. Here the CDR3 DNA reads TGTGCCAGCAGCCGGAATGCTGTTTCTCGACTAGCGGGAGGGCCATACGAGCAGTACTTC. Translating it yields CASSRNAVSRLAGGPYEQYF.

This clonotype was found many times. This chain links TRBV12-3 or TRBV12-4 with TRBJ1-3; 7 nucleotides line up with TRBD1. The ends lost 2 bases at V and 0 bases at J; junction bases unmatched: 4. The CDR3 length is 16 residues. CDR3 in amino acids: CASSLWTGGSGNTIYF. The CDR3 DNA reads as TGTGCCAGCAGTTTATGGACAGGAGGCTCTGGAAACACCATATATTTT.

This clonotype has at least ten counts. This chain joins TRBV12-3 or TRBV12-4 and TRBJ1-1; D is unresolved. This CDR3 spans 14 amino acids. V shed 3 bases and J shed 5 bases, with 13 bases lying between them. The CDR3 reads CASSFAGMRTEAFF. CDR3 DNA sequence: TGTGCCAGCAGTTTCGCCGGAATGCGGACTGAAGCTTTCTTT.

The chain joins TRBV6-5 to TRBJ2-7, with 8 bases aligning to TRBD2. CDR3 size: 17 residues. With V trimmed by 2 bases and J by 1 base, 10 bases remained unmatched. Germline V CDR1 and CDR2: MNHEY, SVGAGI. CDR3 amino acids: CASSYGTISGTSYEQYF. CDR3 DNA sequence: TGTGCCAGCAGTTACGGGACAATTAGCGGGACTTCCTACGAGCAGTACTTC.

In its sample, this clonotype was seen many times. This chain connects TRBV5-1 to TRBJ1-1; D is unresolved. CDR1 and CDR2 (germline): SGHRS, YFSETQ. V was clipped by 4 bases and J by 1 base, with 17 bases between them. CDR3 size: 16 residues. The CDR3 DNA reads TGCGCCAGCAGCCCCGCCCGGGGAGGGTGGAACACTGAAGCTTTCTTT. It is translated as CASSPARGGWNTEAFF.

This clonotype was counted many times. This chain links TRBV28 with TRBJ2-7; TRBD1 aligns across 10 bases. This CDR3 spans 14 amino acids. Per germline, CDR1 MDHEN and CDR2 SYDVKM. V was pared by 7 bases and J by 1 base, with 4 bases of the junction left unmatched. Here the CDR3 reads CASTRTGGSYEQYF. The CDR3, as DNA: TGTGCCAGCACCCGGACAGGGGGGTCCTACGAGCAGTACTTC.

At least ten counts were recorded for this clonotype. This chain uses TRBV29-1 with TRBJ2-5; D gene uncertain. Germline V lookup: CDR1 SQVTM, CDR2 ANQGSEA. Trimming left V 7 bases short and J 4 bases short, with 16 bases between. CDR3 length equals 13 residues. The DNA for the CDR3 is TGCAGCGGGAGTCGGGCAGAGGCAGAGACCCAGTACTTC. This sequence encodes CSGSRAEAETQYF.

Ten or more counts support this clonotype. CDR3 region: CASSRYTGGETQYF. DNA for the CDR3: TGTGCCAGCAGCCGTTATACAGGGGGAGAGACCCAGTACTTC. V is TRBV5-5 and J is TRBJ2-5, with TRBD1 matching 8 bases. CDR1 and CDR2 (germline): SGHKS, YYEKEE (reference sequence). The ends lost 4 bases at V and 4 bases at J; junction bases unmatched: 6. This CDR3 has 14 amino acids.

The V and J genes are TRBV6-1 and TRBJ1-2, with 8 positions matching TRBD1. This CDR3 comprises 15 residues. The V and J ends lost 3 bases and 4 bases, in that order; junction bases with no gene match: 7. Germline V gene lookup returns CDR1 MNHNS and CDR2 SASEGT. CDR3 protein: CASSEGTGIIYGYTF. DNA of the CDR3: TGTGCCAGCAGTGAGGGGACAGGAATTATCTATGGCTACACCTTC.

The table lists this clonotype with many counts. This chain connects TRBV12-3 or TRBV12-4 to TRBJ2-1; D is undetermined. V was trimmed by 7 bases and J by 8 bases, leaving 12 bases between them. The CDR3 is 12 residues long. The CDR3 bases are TGTGCCAGCACCCCCCGGTACGATGAGCAGTTCTTC. Translation gives CASTPRYDEQFF.

There are many counts of this clonotype. The V and J genes are TRBV7-8 and TRBJ2-7, with TRBD1 matching over 9 bases. The CDR3 is 17 amino acids. The V gene's germline CDR1 is SGHVS and CDR2 FQNEAQ. The V gene end was trimmed by 5 bases and the J gene end by 1 base; junction bases not matched to a gene: 12. The CDR3 bases are TGTGCCAGCAGCATGAGGGTGTTAGGGACAGGGTCCTACGAGCAGTACTTC. It encodes CASSMRVLGTGSYEQYF.

The V and J genes are TRBV7-2 and TRBJ1-2; D is undetermined. The CDR3 contains 14 residues. Germline V lookup: CDR1 SGHTA, CDR2 FQGNSA. Between the trimmed V and J ends, which lost 6 bases and 3 bases, there was a span of 14 bases. This CDR3 reads CASRRGGIHYGYTF. CDR3 sequence (DNA): TGTGCCAGCAGACGAGGCGGAATTCACTATGGCTACACCTTC.

This clonotype was counted ten times or more. The chain couples TRBV6-2 or TRBV6-3 to TRBJ2-2; D is unresolved. V was trimmed by 4 bases and J by 6 bases, leaving 9 bases between them. The CDR3 runs to 13 residues. The V gene's germline CDR1 is MNHEY and CDR2 SVGEGT. CDR3 sequence: CASSSANPGELFF. In DNA form, the CDR3 reads TGTGCCAGCAGTTCCGCTAATCCCGGGGAGCTGTTTTTT.

Ten or more counts support this clonotype. The genes are TRBV6-1 and TRBJ1-5; D is unresolved. The CDR3 runs to 16 residues. Trimming shortened V by 1 base and J by 5 bases, and 15 bases separated the two germline ends. Germline CDR1 and CDR2: MNHNS and SASEGT. The DNA of the CDR3 is TGTGCCAGCAGTGAAGTTGGTATAGGGTTCCATCAGCCCCAGCATTTT. As protein: CASSEVGIGFHQPQHF.

This clonotype has at least ten counts. This chain links TRBV18 with TRBJ2-7; D not certain. This CDR3 is built from 13 residues. Trimming left V 3 bases short and J 5 bases short, with 11 bases between. Germline CDR1 and CDR2: KGHSH and LQKENI. CDR3 amino acids: CASSPDQNHEQYF. CDR3 bases: TGTGCCAGCTCACCGGATCAGAACCACGAGCAGTACTTC.